The 27 T cell receptor beta chains in this list originate from one sample, sequenced in a study of blood T cell repertoires in COVID-19. Repertoires were generated with immunoSEQ multiplex PCR, while TCRdb's copy carries only in-frame clones and drops some. This repertoire shows under 150,000 clones, 84% found once; its top ten account for about 1.5%. The material sequenced was peripheral blood. Source of these receptors: a man in his sixties with acute or convalescent COVID-19.

CDR3 sequence (DNA): TGTGCCAGCAGTGAACAGAGGAGATTATACGAGCAGTACTTC. Encoded protein: CASSEQRRLYEQYF. The chain combines TRBV6-1 with TRBJ2-7; D not resolved. The germline gives CDR1 MNHNS, CDR2 SASEGT. The germline V and J ends were trimmed by 2 bases and 4 bases, with 12 bases remaining between them. This CDR3 comprises 14 residues.

The V call is TRBV27, the J call TRBJ2-3, with 8 bases that match TRBD2. The V gene end was trimmed by 3 bases and the J gene end by 6 bases; junction bases not matched to a gene: 14. The germline gives CDR1 MNHEY, CDR2 SMNVEV (reference sequence). The CDR3 totals 17 residues. As DNA, the CDR3 is TGTGCCAGCAGTTTCGGATTTCTAGCCGGGAGGGGGGATACGCAGTATTTT. Translation: CASSFGFLAGRGDTQYF.

The V gene is TRBV23-1, the J gene TRBJ2-1; TRBD1 matches 11 bases. TRBV23-1 is assigned to the ORF class and has an uncertain function. J gave up 6 bases and V 2 bases, and 9 bases lay outside the gene matches. The CDR3 runs 17 residues. CDR3 loop: CASSQPEDRGRINEQFF. The CDR3 nucleotides are TGCGCCAGCAGTCAACCAGAGGACAGGGGGCGCATCAATGAGCAGTTCTTC.

The rearrangement uses TRBV7-8 and TRBJ1-4; 8 bases align to TRBD1. V lost 1 base and J lost 3; bases outside the gene matches: 4. The CDR3 runs to 16 residues. Germline values: CDR1 SGHVS, CDR2 FQNEAQ. The CDR3 protein is CASSLGDRRPNEKLFF. The CDR3 bases are TGTGCCAGCAGCTTAGGGGACAGGAGGCCTAATGAAAAACTGTTTTTT.

Remarks on this clone: This sample also contains other DNA sequences that code for the same CDR3. V gene TRBV5-1 combines with J gene TRBJ1-1, with D maybe TRBD1 (5 bases). The ends were cut back, 2 bases at V and 2 bases at J, with 10 bases in the middle. The germline CDR1 and CDR2 sequences are SGHRS and YFSETQ. The CDR3 spans 14 residues. CDR3 nucleotides: TGCGCCAGCAGCTTAGACAGTAGCAACACTGAAGCTTTCTTT. Its translation: CASSLDSSNTEAFF. Variable domain in full (rest from reference TRBV5-1 and TRBJ1-1): KAGVTQTPRYLIKTRGQQVTLSCSPISGHRSVSWYQQTPGQGLQFLFEYFSETQRNKGNFPGRFSGRQFSNSRSEMNVSTLELGDSALYLCASSLDSSNTEAFFGQGTRLTVV.

This clone was recorded once. The chain is built from TRBV6-6 and TRBJ1-6; no firm D call. Trimming took 3 bases from V and 7 from J, leaving 10 bases between them. This CDR3 has 14 amino acids. Germline-derived CDR1 and CDR2 are MNHNY and SVGAGI (reference sequence). CDR3 loop: CASSYAQTNSPLHF. In DNA form, the CDR3 reads TGTGCCAGCAGTTATGCGCAGACAAATTCACCCCTCCACTTT.

The J gene is TRBJ1-3, the V gene TRBV5-1; no reliable D call. Trimming pared 0 bases from V and 0 bases from J, leaving 10 bases between. The germline V gene has CDR1 SGHRS and CDR2 YFSETQ. This CDR3 has 16 residues. The CDR3 loop is CASSLDIELSGNTIYF. The CDR3 DNA reads TGCGCCAGCAGCTTGGATATCGAACTCTCTGGAAACACCATATATTTT.

The rearrangement links TRBV21-1 to TRBJ1-2. TRBV21-1 is described as a pseudogene. This CDR3 has 16 residues. For the CDR3, the DNA is TGTGCCAGCACCGAAGGGGAGGGTTTGACTAACTATGGCTACACCTTC. It codes for CASTEGEGLTNYGYTF.

This chain joins TRBV11-2 and TRBJ2-7, with a possible D match to TRBD1 (5 bases). The CDR3 has 16 amino acids. Germline CDR1 and CDR2: SGHAT and FQNNGV. Trimming cost V 5 bases and J 3 bases, with 20 bases left between them. The CDR3 region is CASSPSGLGARYEQYF. For the CDR3, the DNA is TGTGCCAGCAGCCCCTCGGGCCTAGGGGCTCGCTACGAGCAGTACTTC.

Comments on this clone: Germline is not matched at one junction end, which may reflect a read error. V gene TRBV9 combines with J gene TRBJ2-5; 8 nucleotides line up with TRBD2. CDR3 length: 17 amino acids. The germline V gene has CDR1 SGDLS and CDR2 YYNGEE. CDR3 region: CANSVGNPGGSQETQYF. The DNA for the CDR3 is TGTGCCAACAGCGTAGGTAATCCGGGGGGGAGTCAAGAGACCCAGTACTTC.

The chain joins TRBV5-1 to TRBJ1-6; tentatively, D is TRBD1 (6 bases). The CDR3 loop spans 14 amino acids. V dropped 3 bases and J dropped 7 bases, with 11 bases sitting between them. Germline CDR1 and CDR2: SGHRS and YFSETQ. DNA for the CDR3: TGCGCCAGCAGCTCCGGGACACACAATTCACCCCTCCACTTT. This codes for CASSSGTHNSPLHF. The complete variable domain, with remaining parts taken from reference TRBV5-1 and TRBJ1-6, reads KAGVTQTPRYLIKTRGQQVTLSCSPISGHRSVSWYQQTPGQGLQFLFEYFSETQRNKGNFPGRFSGRQFSNSRSEMNVSTLELGDSALYLCASSSGTHNSPLHFGNGTRLTVT.

The chain has TRBV12-3 or TRBV12-4 and TRBJ2-1; 7 bases agree with TRBD1. The V and J ends lost 3 bases and 9 bases, in that order; junction bases with no gene match: 5. The CDR3 runs to 13 residues. The CDR3 DNA reads TGTGCCAGCAGTTTTAACAGGGGCGGTGAGCAGTTCTTC. Its translation is CASSFNRGGEQFF.

V is TRBV3-1 (or the pseudogene TRBV3-2) and J is TRBJ1-3; tentative D call: TRBD1 (5 bases). The CDR3 is made up of 15 amino acids. Germline V gene data show CDR1 as LGHDT and CDR2 as YNNKEL (reference sequence). Deletions cut 0 bases from V and 4 bases from J, with 10 bases between. CDR3 residues: CASSQDPGLGNTIYF. Here the CDR3 DNA reads TGTGCCAGCAGCCAAGATCCAGGGCTCGGAAACACCATATATTTT.

This clone was seen a few times. The chain combines TRBV30 with TRBJ1-2, with D possibly TRBD1 on 6 matching bases. V gave up 0 bases and J gave up 4 bases, with 18 bases separating them. CDR3 length: 16 residues. Germline CDR1 and CDR2: GTSNPN and SVGIG (reference sequence). The DNA of the CDR3 is TGTGCCTGGAGTGTAATTGGGTCCAGGGGTGCCTATGGCTACACCTTC. Its translation is CAWSVIGSRGAYGYTF.

The gene calls are TRBV19 and TRBJ2-2; 7 nucleotides match TRBD1. Germline lookup yields CDR1 LNHDA and CDR2 SQIVND (reference sequence). This CDR3 region has 14 residues. Trimming removed 10 bases from V and 2 bases from J; junction bases left unmatched: 7. CDR3 sequence: CATLGTANTGELFF. The DNA for the CDR3 is TGTGCCACACTCGGGACAGCCAACACCGGGGAGCTGTTTTTT. Complete variable domain (other parts from reference TRBV19 and TRBJ2-2): DGGITQSPKYLFRKEGQNVTLSCEQNLNHDAMYWYRQDPGQGLRLIYYSQIVNDFQKGDIAEGYSVSREKKESFPLTVTSAQKNPTAFYLCATLGTANTGELFFGEGSRLTVL.

In its sample, this clone was seen once. V gene TRBV18 combines with J gene TRBJ2-7; TRBD1 agrees at 9 bases. The germline CDR1 and CDR2 sequences are KGHSH and LQKENI. The CDR3 is 15 amino acids. Unmatched junction bases numbered 8, after V lost 4 bases and J lost 4 bases. The CDR3 DNA reads TGTGCCAGCTCACATCCGGGACAGGGAGGGTACGAGCAGTACTTC. It specifies CASSHPGQGGYEQYF. The whole variable domain, filled in from reference TRBV18 and TRBJ2-7, reads NAGVMQNPRHLVRRRGQEARLRCSPMKGHSHVYWYRQLPEEGLKFMVYLQKENIIDESGMPKERFSAEFPKEGPSILRIQQVVRGDSAAYFCASSHPGQGGYEQYFGPGTRLTVT.

The rearrangement joins TRBV7-9 to TRBJ1-1; TRBD1 is a possible D gene (6 bases). Germline loops: CDR1 SEHNR, CDR2 FQNEAQ (reference sequence). This CDR3 has 13 residues. Trimming removed 4 bases at V and 1 base at J, with 7 bases between. The CDR3 here is CASSSRGNTEAFF. In DNA form, the CDR3 reads TGTGCCAGCAGCTCCAGGGGGAACACTGAAGCTTTCTTT.

The chain uses TRBV7-9 and TRBJ1-1, with D possibly being TRBD1 (6 bases). The CDR3 runs 13 residues. Trimming cost V 5 bases and J 8 bases, with 15 bases left between them. CDR1 is SEHNR, CDR2 FQNEAQ, per germline (reference sequence). The CDR3 region is CASSQGWSWEAFF. In nucleotides, the CDR3 is TGTGCCAGCAGCCAGGGGTGGTCGTGGGAAGCTTTCTTT.

J is TRBJ1-1 and V is TRBV7-9; tentative D call: TRBD1 (5 bases). This CDR3 has 16 amino acids. CDR1 and CDR2 from the germline V gene are SEHNR and FQNEAQ (reference sequence). V was shortened by 4 bases and J by 0 bases, with 15 bases between the two germline ends. In nucleotides, the CDR3 is TGTGCCAGCAGCTCGTTCGGGGGGTTCATGAACACTGAAGCTTTCTTT. Protein: CASSSFGGFMNTEAFF.

This sequence joins TRBV5-4 and TRBJ2-1; TRBD2 aligns across 13 bases. The germline CDR1 and CDR2 sequences are SGHNT and YYREEE (reference sequence). The CDR3 spans 16 residues. Losses at the gene ends were 1 base for V and 7 bases for J; bases not matched to a gene: 5. The CDR3 loop is CASSLPGLAGLNEQFF. As DNA, the CDR3 is TGTGCCAGCAGCTTGCCGGGACTAGCGGGGCTGAATGAGCAGTTCTTC.

The sample holds one count of this clone. The chain combines TRBV19 with TRBJ1-5, with 8 bases lining up with TRBD1. Trimming at V came to 3 bases and at J to 4 bases, leaving 11 bases not matched to a gene. Germline-derived CDR1 and CDR2 are LNHDA and SQIVND (reference sequence). The CDR3 covers 17 residues. In nucleotides, the CDR3 is TGTGCCAGTAGTATTGGGACAGGACTTGCTCGGAATCAGCCCCAGCATTTT. This sequence encodes CASSIGTGLARNQPQHF.

This clone was counted a few times. The chain joins TRBV5-1 to TRBJ2-7, with 9 bases aligning to TRBD2. Germline CDR1 and CDR2: SGHRS and YFSETQ. V gave up 0 bases and J gave up 2 bases; unmatched junction bases: 3. This CDR3 is 15 amino acids long. CDR3 amino acids: CASSLERGDTYEQYF. The CDR3 DNA is TGCGCCAGCAGCTTGGAGCGGGGGGATACCTACGAGCAGTACTTC.

The chain combines TRBV19 with TRBJ1-4, with TRBD1 matching over 9 bases. The CDR3 extends over 15 amino acids. Looked up from germline, CDR1 is LNHDA and CDR2 is SQIVND (reference sequence). J was trimmed by 7 bases and V by 5 bases; bases with no gene match: 8. The CDR3 region has the DNA TGTGCCAGTAGTCGGGACGGGACAGGGTTTGAAAAACTGTTTTTT. It encodes CASSRDGTGFEKLFF.

This clone has a single count. The chain combines TRBV3-1 (or the pseudogene TRBV3-2) with TRBJ1-1, with 7 bases fitting TRBD1. Unmatched junction bases numbered 7, after V lost 0 bases and J lost 3 bases. Per germline, CDR1 LGHDT and CDR2 YNNKEL (reference sequence). This CDR3 is 16 amino acids long. Written as DNA, the CDR3 is TGTGCCAGCAGCCAAGACCCGACAGGGTGGGACACTGAAGCTTTCTTT. This gives the protein CASSQDPTGWDTEAFF.

The genes are TRBV11-2 and TRBJ1-4, with 9 bases that match TRBD1. The CDR3 runs 16 residues. Trimming cost V 4 bases and J 8 bases; bases outside gene matches: 11. The germline V gene has CDR1 SGHAT and CDR2 FQNNGV. CDR3 DNA sequence: TGTGCCAGCAGCTCGAACCGGGACAGGGTAGGCGAAAAACTGTTTTTT. This encodes CASSSNRDRVGEKLFF.

J is TRBJ1-6 and V is TRBV4-2; TRBD1 agrees at 10 bases. Per germline, CDR1 LGHNA and CDR2 YNFKEQ. V gave up 4 bases and J gave up 9 bases; unmatched junction bases: 9. There are 16 residues in the CDR3. The CDR3 region has the DNA TGTGCCAGCAGCCTCGAGACAGGGGGCCGGGGTTCACCCCTCCACTTT. This gives the protein CASSLETGGRGSPLHF.

The V gene is TRBV7-9, the J gene TRBJ1-3; D ambiguous. Germline V lookup: CDR1 SEHNR, CDR2 FQNEAQ (reference sequence). Trimming left V 1 base short and J 0 bases short, with 7 bases between. The CDR3 runs to 15 residues. The CDR3 region is CASSLGPSSGNTIYF. In nucleotides, the CDR3 is TGTGCCAGCAGCTTAGGGCCTAGCTCTGGAAACACCATATATTTT.